The 24 T cell receptor beta chains in this list originate from one sample, sequenced in a study of blood T cells in healthy people across ages. Primed by a sample-barcoded 5' primer and a J-beta primer mix, a second PCR proceeded for roughly 7 to 11 cycles. TCRdb re-called the 5' RACE reads through MiXCR, storing one row per CDR3 protein. The sample records over 1.5 million distinct CDR3 sequences, about 50% being singletons. Material: blood. Receptor source: a woman between 40 and 55 years old in good health.

This chain's CDR3 is CASRRTTSHEQYF. CDR3 in DNA: TGTGCCAGCAGACGTACAACTTCCCACGAGCAGTACTTC. This chain connects TRBV6-5 to TRBJ2-7; no firm D call. This CDR3 region has 13 residues. V dropped 6 bases and J dropped 5 bases, with 14 bases sitting between them. Looked up from germline, CDR1 is MNHEY and CDR2 is SVGAGI.

This clonotype came up a few times. The chain uses TRBV28 and TRBJ2-7, with 8 nucleotides matching TRBD1. Germline trimming cut 5 bases from V and 2 bases from J; bases unmatched to any gene: 5. The CDR3 is 14 amino acids. The V gene's germline CDR1 is MDHEN and CDR2 SYDVKM. The CDR3 DNA reads TGTGCCAGCAGTGCACCGGGACAGGCCTACGAGCAGTACTTC. Translating gives CASSAPGQAYEQYF.

V usage is TRBV7-9 and J usage is TRBJ1-5; TRBD1 is a possible D gene (6 bases). V was shortened by 5 bases and J by 7 bases, with 18 bases between the two germline ends. The CDR3 extends over 15 amino acids. From germline, CDR1 is SEHNR and CDR2 FQNEAQ (reference sequence). CDR3 bases: TGTGCCAGCAGCCCCCGAGGGGCAGGGGAGCAGCCCCAGCATTTT. As protein: CASSPRGAGEQPQHF.

This chain connects TRBV28 to TRBJ2-7; 9 bases map to TRBD2. V lost 5 bases and J lost 7; bases outside the gene matches: 15. Germline loops: CDR1 MDHEN, CDR2 SYDVKM. The CDR3 length is 16 residues. The CDR3 DNA follows: TGTGCCAGCAGTCCGATGACGCTAGCGGGGTTAGATGAGCAGTACTTC. It translates to CASSPMTLAGLDEQYF.

This clonotype was counted a few times. This chain links TRBV3-1 with TRBJ2-1; D gene uncertain. V dropped 4 bases and J dropped 12 bases, with 13 bases sitting between them. This CDR3 comprises 12 residues. Germline V CDR1 and CDR2: LGHDT, YNNKEL (reference sequence). Written as DNA, the CDR3 is TGTGCCAGCAGCCCGGACGAACACTCGCAGTTCTTC. It translates to CASSPDEHSQFF.

The chain recombines TRBV7-9 with TRBJ1-1; D may be TRBD1 (5 bases). CDR3 length: 15 amino acids. Germline CDR1 reads SEHNR; CDR2 reads FQNEAQ (reference sequence). The ends were cut back, 0 bases at V and 5 bases at J, with 13 bases in the middle. In DNA, the CDR3 is TGTGCCAGCAGCTTAGCTGCAGGGTCAGAAACTGAAGCTTTCTTT. Residues: CASSLAAGSETEAFF.

The J gene is TRBJ2-4, the V gene TRBV7-2; 14 positions match TRBD2. The last part of the DNA fits TRBJ2-7 better; the J call may be wrong. The CDR3 loop spans 16 amino acids. The germline CDR1 and CDR2 sequences are SGHTA and FQGNSA. The CDR3 bases are TGTGCCAGCAGCACATTGCCGGGACTAGCGGGGGCCGAGCAGTACTTC. It codes for CASSTLPGLAGAEQYF.

This clonotype was seen more than once but under ten times. The chain employs TRBV4-1 and TRBJ2-3; D perhaps matches TRBD1 (5 bases). V was shortened by 3 bases and J by 0 bases, with 13 bases between the two germline ends. This CDR3 has 16 residues. Germline V CDR1 and CDR2: MGHRA, YSYEKL. For the CDR3, the DNA is TGCGCCAGCAGCCAGCCCGGACATCCTAGCACAGATACGCAGTATTTT. Protein: CASSQPGHPSTDTQYF.

J is TRBJ2-5 and V is TRBV4-3, with 7 bases matching TRBD1. Losses at the gene ends were 2 bases for V and 9 bases for J; bases not matched to a gene: 9. Germline lookup yields CDR1 LGHNA and CDR2 YSLEER. The CDR3 is 14 amino acids. Written as DNA, the CDR3 is TGCGCCAGCAGCCAAAACAGGGGAATATCGGCCCAGTACTTC. This codes for CASSQNRGISAQYF.

The rearrangement links TRBV6-5 to TRBJ2-1; TRBD2 agrees at 7 bases. Looked up from germline, CDR1 is MNHEY and CDR2 is SVGAGI. The J segment lost 7 bases and the V segment lost 8 bases, leaving 8 bases of the junction unmatched. This CDR3 comprises 13 residues. DNA for the CDR3: TGTGCCAGCTGGGGACTATACTTGAATGAGCAGTTCTTC. This gives the protein CASWGLYLNEQFF.

As regards this clonotype: At one end, the junction sequence differs from germline, possibly due to a read error. J is TRBJ2-5 and V is TRBV28, with D maybe TRBD2 (5 bases). CDR1 MDHEN and CDR2 SYDVKM come from the germline V gene. The CDR3 spans 14 residues. Written as DNA, the CDR3 is TGTGCCAGCAGTCCGCCTAGCCCACAAGAGAGCCAGTACTTC. Protein: CASSPPSPQESQYF.

CDR3 sequence: CASGSYEWGETQYF. The DNA of the CDR3 is TGTGCCAGCGGCTCCTACGAATGGGGGGAGACCCAGTACTTC. V is TRBV27 and J is TRBJ2-5, with D perhaps being TRBD1 or TRBD2 (5 bases each). Trimming took 8 bases from V and 5 from J, leaving 18 bases between them. The CDR3 runs to 14 residues. Germline V lookup: CDR1 MNHEY, CDR2 SMNVEV (reference sequence).

This clonotype was picked up a small number of times. This chain uses TRBV7-9 with TRBJ2-4; unclear D gene. V was shortened by 5 bases and J by 7 bases, with 9 bases between the two germline ends. Germline CDR1 is SEHNR and CDR2 is FQNEAQ (reference sequence). This CDR3 has 12 amino acids. In DNA, the CDR3 is TGTGCCAGCAGCCCAATGGGTAACATTCAGTACTTC. Translating it yields CASSPMGNIQYF.

J is TRBJ2-7 and V is TRBV21-1. TRBV21-1 is given as a pseudogene. CDR3 size: 12 residues. The CDR3 DNA follows: TGTGCCAGCAGCAAAGTGGCCGGCGAGCAGTACTTC. It translates to CASSKVAGEQYF.

The V gene is TRBV9, the J gene TRBJ2-2, with TRBD1 identical over 11 bases. The CDR3 runs 17 residues. Germline trimming cut 4 bases from V and 3 bases from J; bases unmatched to any gene: 8. The germline gives CDR1 SGDLS, CDR2 YYNGEE. CDR3 coding DNA: TGTGCCAGCAGCCCCTGGACAGGGGGCGCCGACACCGGGGAGCTGTTTTTT. Its protein product is CASSPWTGGADTGELFF.

The chain employs TRBV6-2 or TRBV6-3 and TRBJ1-2; D perhaps matches TRBD1 (5 bases). V lost 5 bases to trimming and J lost 4 bases, with 14 bases between them. Germline V gene lookup returns CDR1 MNHEY and CDR2 SVGEGT. The CDR3 contains 14 residues. CDR3 loop: CASSLWGSGYGYTF. In nucleotides, the CDR3 is TGTGCCAGCAGTCTGTGGGGGTCCGGCTATGGCTACACCTTC.

This clonotype has at least ten counts. The genes are TRBV7-2 and TRBJ2-1; 7 bases are shared with TRBD1. Germline trimming cut 5 bases from V and 6 bases from J; bases unmatched to any gene: 4. CDR1 and CDR2 (germline): SGHTA, FQGNSA. There are 13 residues in the CDR3. The CDR3 nucleotides read TGTGCCAGCAGCCGGGGACAGCCCAATGAGCAGTTCTTC. Encoded protein: CASSRGQPNEQFF.

This clonotype was seen a few times. CDR3 DNA: TGTGCCAGCAGGGCAGTCCTCGGGGGGAGCGAGCAGTACTTC. This gives the protein CASRAVLGGSEQYF. J is TRBJ2-7 and V is TRBV7-9; TRBD2 matches at 7 bases. The CDR3 consists of 14 residues. Germline CDR1 reads SEHNR; CDR2 reads FQNEAQ (reference sequence). V shed 6 bases and J 6 bases; nucleotides not matched to a gene: 11.

The chain joins TRBV20-1 to TRBJ2-5; the D gene could be TRBD1 or TRBD2 (6 bases each). The J call may not be correct, given that the DNA end is closer to TRBJ2-7. The CDR3 sequence is 13 residues long. Germline assignment: CDR1 DFQATT and CDR2 SNEGSKA (reference sequence). CDR3 DNA sequence: TGCAGTGCAGCCGGACAGAGGAGGGGCGAGCAGTACTTC. Protein product: CSAAGQRRGEQYF.

This sequence joins TRBV20-1 and TRBJ2-5; D is undetermined. The V gene's germline CDR1 is DFQATT and CDR2 SNEGSKA (reference sequence). Trimming removed 0 bases at V and 2 bases at J, with 19 bases between. This CDR3 is 17 amino acids long. CDR3 sequence reads: CSARDLGVGPRQETQYF. CDR3 sequence (DNA): TGCAGTGCTAGAGATCTCGGCGTAGGGCCCCGTCAAGAGACCCAGTACTTC.

This chain connects TRBV2 to TRBJ2-1, with D possibly being TRBD1 (5 bases). V was clipped by 7 bases and J by 1 base, with 11 bases between them. Per germline, CDR1 SNHLY and CDR2 FYNNEI. CDR3 size: 14 residues. The chain's CDR3 is CASKFDSSYNEQFF. The CDR3 DNA reads as TGTGCCAGCAAGTTCGACAGTTCCTACAATGAGCAGTTCTTC.

This clonotype has only a few counts. V and J are TRBV6-5 and TRBJ1-2; a weak D match, TRBD1 (5 bases). Germline V gives CDR1 MNHEY, CDR2 SVGAGI. The V gene lost 8 bases and the J gene lost 7 bases, with 14 bases spanning the gap. This CDR3 comprises 12 residues. The DNA for the CDR3 is TGTGCCAGCGGGTCTGAGGGGCCTGGCTACACCTTC. Protein product: CASGSEGPGYTF.

This clonotype was seen a single time. The CDR3 does not end in the conserved phenylalanine or tryptophan, so this is likely a read error. The chain couples TRBV2 to TRBJ1-2; no clear D gene. The germline V and J ends were trimmed by 0 bases and 4 bases, with 15 bases remaining between them. The CDR3 extends over 16 amino acids. Germline assignment: CDR1 SNHLY and CDR2 FYNNEI. CDR3 residues: CASSEARHSIVYGYTY. For the CDR3, the DNA is TGTGCCAGCAGTGAAGCGAGGCACTCAATAGTCTATGGCTACACCTAC.

The chain links TRBV5-1 to TRBJ2-5; D is possibly TRBD1 or TRBD2 (6 bases each). Germline-derived CDR1 and CDR2 are SGHRS and YFSETQ. V dropped 2 bases and J dropped 8 bases, with 25 bases sitting between them. The CDR3 totals 17 residues. This CDR3 reads CASSFIPPGAGVETQYF. The CDR3 nucleotides read TGCGCCAGCAGCTTCATCCCGCCGGGGGCGGGTGTGGAAACCCAGTACTTC.